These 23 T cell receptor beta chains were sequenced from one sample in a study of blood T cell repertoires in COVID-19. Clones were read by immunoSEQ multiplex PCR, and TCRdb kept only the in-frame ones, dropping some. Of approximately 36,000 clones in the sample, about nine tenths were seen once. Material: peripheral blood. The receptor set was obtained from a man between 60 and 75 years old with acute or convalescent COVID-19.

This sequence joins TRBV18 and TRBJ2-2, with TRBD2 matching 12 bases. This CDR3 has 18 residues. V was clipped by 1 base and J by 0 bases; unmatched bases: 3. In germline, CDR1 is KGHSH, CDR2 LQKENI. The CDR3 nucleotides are TGTGCCAGCTCACCACGAAGACTAGCGGGAGCGAACACCGGGGAGCTGTTTTTT. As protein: CASSPRRLAGANTGELFF.

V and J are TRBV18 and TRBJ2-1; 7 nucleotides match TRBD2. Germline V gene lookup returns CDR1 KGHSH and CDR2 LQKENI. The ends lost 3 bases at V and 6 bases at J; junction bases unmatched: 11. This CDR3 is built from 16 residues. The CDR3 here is CASSPLQGGVSNEQFF. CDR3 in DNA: TGTGCCAGCTCACCCCTCCAGGGAGGGGTTTCCAATGAGCAGTTCTTC.

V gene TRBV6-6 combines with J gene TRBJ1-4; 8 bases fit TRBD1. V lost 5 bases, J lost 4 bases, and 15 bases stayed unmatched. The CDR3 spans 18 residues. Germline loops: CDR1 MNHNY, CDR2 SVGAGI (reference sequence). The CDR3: CASSPRTGLVFLNEKLFF. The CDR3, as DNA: TGTGCCAGCAGTCCCCGGACAGGGCTGGTTTTTCTTAATGAAAAACTGTTTTTT.

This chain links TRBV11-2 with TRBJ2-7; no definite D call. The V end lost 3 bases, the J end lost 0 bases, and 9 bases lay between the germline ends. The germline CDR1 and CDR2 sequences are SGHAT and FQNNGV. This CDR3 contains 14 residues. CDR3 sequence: CASSFVLRSYEQYF. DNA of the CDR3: TGTGCCAGCAGCTTTGTACTCCGCTCCTACGAGCAGTACTTC.

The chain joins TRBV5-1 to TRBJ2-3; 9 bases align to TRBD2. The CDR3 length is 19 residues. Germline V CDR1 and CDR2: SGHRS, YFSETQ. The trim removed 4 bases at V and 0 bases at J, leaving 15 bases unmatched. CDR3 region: CASSPAGLAGVTSTDTQYF. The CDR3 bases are TGCGCCAGCAGCCCGGCTGGGTTAGCGGGAGTTACTAGCACAGATACGCAGTATTTT.

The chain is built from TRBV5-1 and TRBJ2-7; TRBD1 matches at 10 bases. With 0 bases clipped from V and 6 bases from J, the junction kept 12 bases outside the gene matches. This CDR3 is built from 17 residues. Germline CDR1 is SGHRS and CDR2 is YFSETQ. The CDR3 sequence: CASSLVNTGTGVSEQYF. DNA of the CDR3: TGCGCCAGCAGCTTGGTTAATACCGGGACAGGGGTTAGCGAGCAGTACTTC.

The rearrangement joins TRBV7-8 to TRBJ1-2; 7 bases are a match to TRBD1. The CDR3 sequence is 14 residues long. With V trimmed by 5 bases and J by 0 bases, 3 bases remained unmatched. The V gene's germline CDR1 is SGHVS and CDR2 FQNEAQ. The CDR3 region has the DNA TGTGCCAGCAGCATGGGACAGCCTAACTATGGCTACACCTTC. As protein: CASSMGQPNYGYTF.

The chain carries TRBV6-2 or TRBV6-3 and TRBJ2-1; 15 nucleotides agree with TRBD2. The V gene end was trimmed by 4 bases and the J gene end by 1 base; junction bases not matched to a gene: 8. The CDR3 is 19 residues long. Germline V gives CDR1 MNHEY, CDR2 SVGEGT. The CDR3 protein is CASSFAGLAGGSSYNEQFF. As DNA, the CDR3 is TGTGCCAGCAGTTTCGCCGGACTAGCGGGAGGGAGTTCCTACAATGAGCAGTTCTTC.

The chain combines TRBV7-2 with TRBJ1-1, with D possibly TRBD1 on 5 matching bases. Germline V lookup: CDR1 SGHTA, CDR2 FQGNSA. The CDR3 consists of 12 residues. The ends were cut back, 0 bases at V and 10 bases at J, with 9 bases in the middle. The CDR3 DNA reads TGTGCCAGCAGCTTAGCTTCCGGGGGAGCTTTCTTT. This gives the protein CASSLASGGAFF. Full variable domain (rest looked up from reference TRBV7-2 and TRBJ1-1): GAGVSQSPSNKVTEKGKDVELRCDPISGHTALYWYRQSLGQGLEFLIYFQGNSAPDKSGLPSDRFSAERTGGSVSTLTIQRTQQEDSAVYLCASSLASGGAFFGQGTRLTVV.

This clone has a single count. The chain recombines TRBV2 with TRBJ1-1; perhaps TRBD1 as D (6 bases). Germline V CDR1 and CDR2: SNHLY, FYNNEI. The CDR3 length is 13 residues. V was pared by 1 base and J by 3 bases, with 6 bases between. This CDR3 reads CASSEEGDTEAFF. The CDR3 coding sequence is TGTGCCAGCAGTGAAGAGGGGGACACTGAAGCTTTCTTT.

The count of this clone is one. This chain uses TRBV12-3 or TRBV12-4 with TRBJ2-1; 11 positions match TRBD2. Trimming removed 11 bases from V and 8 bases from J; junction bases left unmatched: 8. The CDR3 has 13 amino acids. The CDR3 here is CALRLAGRDEQFF. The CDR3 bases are TGTGCCTTACGACTAGCGGGAAGGGATGAGCAGTTCTTC.

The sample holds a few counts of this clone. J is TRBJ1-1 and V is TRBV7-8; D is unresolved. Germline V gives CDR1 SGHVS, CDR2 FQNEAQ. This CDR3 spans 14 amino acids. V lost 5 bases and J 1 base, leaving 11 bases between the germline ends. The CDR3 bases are TGTGCCAGCAGCCCCGGCAGCGCGAACACTGAAGCTTTCTTT. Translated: CASSPGSANTEAFF.

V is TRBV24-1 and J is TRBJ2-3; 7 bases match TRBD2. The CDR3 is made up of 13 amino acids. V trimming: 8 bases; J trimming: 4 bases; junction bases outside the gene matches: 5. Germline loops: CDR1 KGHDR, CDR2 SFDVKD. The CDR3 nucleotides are TGTGCCACCAACCGGGGGAGGGCAGATACGCAGTATTTT. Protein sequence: CATNRGRADTQYF.

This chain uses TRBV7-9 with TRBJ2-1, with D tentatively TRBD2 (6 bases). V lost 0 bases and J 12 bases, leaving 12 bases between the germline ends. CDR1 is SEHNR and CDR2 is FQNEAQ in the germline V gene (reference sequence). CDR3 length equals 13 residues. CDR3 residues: CASSLAEGSWQFF. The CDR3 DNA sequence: TGTGCCAGCAGCTTAGCGGAGGGGTCATGGCAGTTCTTC.

The CDR3 sequence: CASSMGQNSGANVLTF. The DNA of the CDR3 is TGTGCCAGCAGTATGGGACAGAACTCTGGGGCCAACGTCCTGACTTTC. V is TRBV6-2 or TRBV6-3 and J is TRBJ2-6; 7 positions agree with TRBD1. CDR3 length: 16 amino acids. Germline V gives CDR1 MNHEY, CDR2 SVGEGT. Trimming cost V 5 bases and J 0 bases; bases outside gene matches: 4.

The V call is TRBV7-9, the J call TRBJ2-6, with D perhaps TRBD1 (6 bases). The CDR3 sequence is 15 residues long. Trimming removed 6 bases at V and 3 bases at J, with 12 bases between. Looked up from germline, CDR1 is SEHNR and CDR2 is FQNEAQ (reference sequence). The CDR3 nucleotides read TGTGCCAGCAGTGCCCCAGGGGATGGGGCCAACGTCCTGACTTTC. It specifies CASSAPGDGANVLTF.

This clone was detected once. The chain's CDR3 is CASSLVGTLGTEAFF. In nucleotides, the CDR3 is TGCGCCAGCAGCTTGGTTGGGACATTAGGGACTGAAGCTTTCTTT. The V and J genes are TRBV5-1 and TRBJ1-1; possibly TRBD1 for D (6 bases). Trimming left V 0 bases short and J 5 bases short, with 14 bases between. The CDR3 extends over 15 amino acids. The germline CDR1 and CDR2 sequences are SGHRS and YFSETQ.

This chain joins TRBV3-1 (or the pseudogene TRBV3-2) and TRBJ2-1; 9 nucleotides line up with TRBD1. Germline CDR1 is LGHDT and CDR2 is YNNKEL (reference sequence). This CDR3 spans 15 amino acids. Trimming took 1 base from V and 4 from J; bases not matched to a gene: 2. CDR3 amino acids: CASSQGTGAYNEQFF. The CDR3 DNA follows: TGTGCCAGCAGCCAAGGGACAGGGGCATACAATGAGCAGTTCTTC.

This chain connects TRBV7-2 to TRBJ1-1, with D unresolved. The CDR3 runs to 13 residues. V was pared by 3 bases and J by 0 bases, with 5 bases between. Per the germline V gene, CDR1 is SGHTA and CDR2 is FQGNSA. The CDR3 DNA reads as TGTGCCAGCAGCTTGAGGCTGAACACTGAAGCTTTCTTT. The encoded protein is CASSLRLNTEAFF. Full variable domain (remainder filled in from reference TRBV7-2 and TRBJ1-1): GAGVSQSPSNKVTEKGKDVELRCDPISGHTALYWYRQSLGQGLEFLIYFQGNSAPDKSGLPSDRFSAERTGGSVSTLTIQRTQQEDSAVYLCASSLRLNTEAFFGQGTRLTVV.

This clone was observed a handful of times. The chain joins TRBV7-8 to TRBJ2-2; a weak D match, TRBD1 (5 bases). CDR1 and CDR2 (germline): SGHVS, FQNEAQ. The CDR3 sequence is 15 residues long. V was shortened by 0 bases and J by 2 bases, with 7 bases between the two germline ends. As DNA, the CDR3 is TGTGCCAGCAGCTTAGCTCAGGGAAACACCGGGGAGCTGTTTTTT. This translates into CASSLAQGNTGELFF.

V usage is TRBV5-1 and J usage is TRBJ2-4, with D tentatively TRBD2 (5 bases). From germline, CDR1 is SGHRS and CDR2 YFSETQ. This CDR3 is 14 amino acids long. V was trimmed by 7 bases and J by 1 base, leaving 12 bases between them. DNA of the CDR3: TGCGCCAGCGGCGAGGGATCCGCCAAAAACATTCAGTACTTC. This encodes CASGEGSAKNIQYF.

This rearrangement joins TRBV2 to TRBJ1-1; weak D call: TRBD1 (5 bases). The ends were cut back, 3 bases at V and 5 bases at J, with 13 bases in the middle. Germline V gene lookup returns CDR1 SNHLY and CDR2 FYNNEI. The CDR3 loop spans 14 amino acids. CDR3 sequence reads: CASSEGPVRTEAFF. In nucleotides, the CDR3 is TGTGCCAGCAGTGAGGGGCCCGTGAGGACTGAAGCTTTCTTT.

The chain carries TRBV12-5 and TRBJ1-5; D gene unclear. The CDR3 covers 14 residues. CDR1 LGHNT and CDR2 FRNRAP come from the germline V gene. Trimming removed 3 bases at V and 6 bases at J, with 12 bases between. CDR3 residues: CASGLGNEGQPQHF. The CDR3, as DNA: TGTGCTAGTGGTTTAGGGAATGAGGGTCAGCCCCAGCATTTT.